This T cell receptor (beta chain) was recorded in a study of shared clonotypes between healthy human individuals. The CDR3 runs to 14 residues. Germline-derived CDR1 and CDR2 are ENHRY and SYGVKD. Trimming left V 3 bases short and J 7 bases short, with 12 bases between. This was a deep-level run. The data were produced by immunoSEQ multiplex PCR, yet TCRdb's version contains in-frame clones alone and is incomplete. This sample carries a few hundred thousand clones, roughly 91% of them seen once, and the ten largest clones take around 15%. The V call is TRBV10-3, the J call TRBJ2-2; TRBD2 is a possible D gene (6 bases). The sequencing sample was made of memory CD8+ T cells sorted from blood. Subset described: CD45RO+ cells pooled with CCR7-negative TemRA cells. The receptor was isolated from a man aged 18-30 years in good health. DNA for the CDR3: TGTGCCATCAGTGACAGGGAGGTCAGCGGGGAGCTGTTTTTT. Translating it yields CAISDREVSGELFF.